The entry below gives a single T cell receptor beta chain sequence along with its context. Antigen unknown. An end of the junction does not agree with germline; a read error may underlie this. Through a sample-barcoded 5' primer and a J-beta primer mix, a second PCR was run for about 6 to 11 cycles. Sequencing of every sample gave 3 million or more CDR3-containing paired-end reads. TCRdb recomputed calls from the 5' RACE reads with MiXCR, one row per CDR3 protein. The table records 750,000 to 850,000 distinct CDR3 sequences, about 25% of them present only once. These data belong to a study of blood T cells in healthy people across ages. Study results and caveats: Investigators viewed diversity estimates from one million T cells as underestimates, the study reported.

This CDR3 contains 14 residues. The V gene's germline CDR1 is SGHTA and CDR2 FQGNSA. The same sample was also used in a study of T cells of mothers and their children. That study adds: Inherited differences only slightly affect thymic shaping of TCR recombination output.

This chain uses TRBV7-2 with TRBJ1-5, with TRBD1 as a possible D gene (5 bases). The source material was blood. The clonotype was recovered from a boy between 10 and 17 years old in good health. CDR3 coding DNA: TGTGCCGGCAGCTTCGGGGGAGACAATCAGCCCCAGCATTTT. This encodes CAGSFGGDNQPQHF.